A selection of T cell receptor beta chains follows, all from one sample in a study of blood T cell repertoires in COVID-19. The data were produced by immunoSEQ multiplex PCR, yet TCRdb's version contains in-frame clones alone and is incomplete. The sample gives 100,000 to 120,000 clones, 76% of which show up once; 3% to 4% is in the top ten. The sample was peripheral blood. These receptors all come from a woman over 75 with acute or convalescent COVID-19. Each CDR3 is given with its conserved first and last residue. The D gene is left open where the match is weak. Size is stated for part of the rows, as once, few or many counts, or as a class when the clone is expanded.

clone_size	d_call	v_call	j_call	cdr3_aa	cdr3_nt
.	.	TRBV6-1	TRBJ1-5	CASSDRQGWDQPQHF	TGTGCCAGCAGTGACAGGCAGGGGTGGGATCAGCCCCAGCATTTT
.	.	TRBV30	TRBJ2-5	CAWSVGGAETQYF	TGTGCCTGGAGTGTGGGCGGGGCAGAGACCCAGTACTTC
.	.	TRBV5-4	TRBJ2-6	CASSLGTGTGANVLTF	TGTGCCAGCAGCTTGGGGACGGGAACTGGGGCCAACGTCCTGACTTTC
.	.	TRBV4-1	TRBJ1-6	CASSQGGYNSPLHF	TGCGCCAGCAGCCAAGGAGGCTATAATTCACCCCTCCACTTT
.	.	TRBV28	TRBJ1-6	CASSERGSPLHF	TGTGCCAGCAGCGAGAGGGGGTCACCCCTCCACTTT
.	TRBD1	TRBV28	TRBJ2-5	CASSIGTGHETQYF	TGTGCCAGCAGTATCGGGACAGGTCACGAGACCCAGTACTTC
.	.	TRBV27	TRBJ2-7	CASSSGGGRNEQYF	TGTGCCAGCAGTTCGGGTGGGGGGAGGAACGAGCAGTACTTC
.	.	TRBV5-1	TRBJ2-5	CASRPAGGETQYF	TGCGCCAGCCGACCTGCAGGGGGGGAGACCCAGTACTTC
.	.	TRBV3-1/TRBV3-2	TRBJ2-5	CASSQDHPGAASEETQYF	TGTGCCAGCAGCCAAGATCACCCCGGCGCGGCTAGCGAAGAGACCCAGTACTTC
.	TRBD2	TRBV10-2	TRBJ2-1	CASPSSGGNNEQFF	TGCGCCAGCCCGTCTAGCGGGGGAAACAATGAGCAGTTCTTC
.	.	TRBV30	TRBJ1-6	CAWGPYNSPLHF	TGTGCCTGGGGCCCTTATAATTCACCCCTCCACTTT
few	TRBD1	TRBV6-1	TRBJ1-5	CASSVTGANSNQPQHF	TGTGCCAGCAGTGTCACAGGGGCAAATAGCAATCAGCCCCAGCATTTT
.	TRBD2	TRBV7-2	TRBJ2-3	CASSLAAGAADTQYF	TGTGCCAGCAGCTTAGCGGCGGGAGCGGCAGATACGCAGTATTTT
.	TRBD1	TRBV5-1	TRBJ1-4	CASRDRENEKLFF	TGCGCCAGCAGGGACAGGGAAAATGAAAAACTGTTTTTT
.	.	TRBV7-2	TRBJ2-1	CASSLGQFNEQFF	TGTGCCAGCAGCTTGGGACAATTCAATGAGCAGTTCTTC
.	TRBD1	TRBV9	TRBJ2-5	CASSTGQGARGETQYF	TGTGCCAGCAGCACTGGACAGGGGGCGAGGGGGGAGACCCAGTACTTC
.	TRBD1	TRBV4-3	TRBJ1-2	CASSQDSGQGAFYGYTF	TGCGCCAGCAGCCAAGATTCGGGACAGGGGGCTTTCTATGGCTACACCTTC
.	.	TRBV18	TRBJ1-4	CASSRPQGRVEKLFF	TGTGCCAGCTCACGCCCCCAGGGGAGGGTGGAAAAACTGTTTTTT
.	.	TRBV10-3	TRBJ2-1	CAISESLSYNEQFF	TGTGCCATCAGTGAGTCGTTATCCTACAATGAGCAGTTCTTC
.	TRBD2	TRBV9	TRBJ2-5	CASSVGTSGFIETQYF	TGTGCCAGCAGCGTAGGAACTAGCGGATTCATTGAGACCCAGTACTTC
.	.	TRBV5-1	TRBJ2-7	CASTPPPGEQYF	TGCGCCAGCACCCCGCCACCGGGCGAGCAGTACTTC
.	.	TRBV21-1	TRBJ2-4	CASSKRLAGGLAKNIQYF	TGTGCCAGCAGCAAGAGACTAGCGGGAGGGCTAGCCAAAAACATTCAGTACTTC
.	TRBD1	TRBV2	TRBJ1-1	CASTQGQGGEAFF	TGTGCCAGCACCCAAGGACAGGGTGGTGAAGCTTTCTTT
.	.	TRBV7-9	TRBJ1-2	CASSPGGQGGTGYTF	TGTGCCAGCAGCCCTGGGGGTCAGGGAGGGACTGGCTACACCTTC
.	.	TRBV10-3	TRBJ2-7	CAISEGQLGGYEQYF	TGTGCCATCAGTGAGGGCCAGCTGGGAGGTTACGAGCAGTACTTC
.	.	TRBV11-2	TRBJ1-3	CASSLVNTIYF	TGTGCCAGCAGCCTCGTAAACACCATATATTTT
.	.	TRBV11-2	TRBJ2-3	CASSHPGDRTDTQYF	TGTGCCAGCAGCCATCCGGGAGATCGCACAGATACGCAGTATTTT
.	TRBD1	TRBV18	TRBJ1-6	CASSPIQGGENSPLHF	TGTGCCAGCTCACCCATTCAGGGGGGCGAAAATTCACCCCTCCACTTT
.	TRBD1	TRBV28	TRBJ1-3	CASRGTGGAGNTIYF	TGTGCCAGCAGGGGGACAGGGGGCGCTGGAAACACCATATATTTT
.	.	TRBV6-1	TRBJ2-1	CASSEVRSSGNEQFF	TGTGCCAGCAGTGAAGTGCGTTCTTCCGGCAATGAGCAGTTCTTC
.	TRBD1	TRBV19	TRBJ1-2	CASEDRINYGYTF	TGTGCCAGTGAGGACAGGATTAACTATGGCTACACCTTC
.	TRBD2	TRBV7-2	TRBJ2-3	CASSLGLGLGTDTQYF	TGTGCCAGCAGCTTAGGGTTGGGACTAGGGACAGATACGCAGTATTTT
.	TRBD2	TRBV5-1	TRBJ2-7	CASSSQLAGGAYEQYF	TGCGCCAGCAGCAGCCAACTAGCGGGGGGAGCCTACGAGCAGTACTTC
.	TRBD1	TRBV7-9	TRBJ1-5	CASSQTGSQPQHF	TGTGCCAGCAGCCAGACAGGGAGTCAGCCCCAGCATTTT
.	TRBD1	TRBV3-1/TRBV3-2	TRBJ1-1	CASSDRGRLSTEAFF	TGTGCCAGCAGCGACAGGGGGCGGTTGAGCACTGAAGCTTTCTTT
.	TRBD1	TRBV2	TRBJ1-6	CASSVNRGRNSPLHF	TGTGCCAGCAGTGTTAACAGGGGGCGTAATTCACCCCTCCACTTT
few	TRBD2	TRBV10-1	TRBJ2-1	CASSEEGGSNEQFF	TGCGCCAGCAGTGAGGAGGGCGGGAGCAATGAGCAGTTCTTC
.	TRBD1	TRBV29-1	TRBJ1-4	CSVGQGDEKLFF	TGCAGCGTTGGACAGGGGGATGAAAAACTGTTTTTT
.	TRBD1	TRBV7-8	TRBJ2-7	CASRKLRQGGYEQYF	TGTGCCAGCAGGAAACTTCGACAGGGCGGGTACGAGCAGTACTTC
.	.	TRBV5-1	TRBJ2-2	CASSLQTANTGELFF	TGCGCCAGCAGCCTACAAACAGCGAACACCGGGGAGCTGTTTTTT
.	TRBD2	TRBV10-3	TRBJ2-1	CAISDHSGTSRNEQFF	TGTGCCATCAGTGATCACTCCGGGACTAGTAGGAATGAGCAGTTCTTC
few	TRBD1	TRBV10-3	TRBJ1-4	CAISETGGAEEKLFF	TGTGCCATCAGTGAAACAGGGGGCGCGGAAGAAAAACTGTTTTTT
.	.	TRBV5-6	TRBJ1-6	CASSSTWRSPLHF	TGTGCCAGCAGCTCAACTTGGAGGTCACCCCTCCACTTT
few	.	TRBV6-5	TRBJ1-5	CASSYAPGPEGAQHF	TGTGCCAGCAGTTACGCGCCAGGGCCCGAAGGGGCCCAGCATTTT
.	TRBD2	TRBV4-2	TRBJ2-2	CASSQDRRGGGGELFF	TGTGCCAGCAGCCAAGATCGTCGCGGGGGTGGCGGGGAGCTGTTTTTT
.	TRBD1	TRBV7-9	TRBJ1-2	CASSLGQGDGYTF	TGTGCCAGCAGCTTGGGACAGGGAGATGGCTACACCTTC
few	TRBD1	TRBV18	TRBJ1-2	CASSPSRDSNYGYTF	TGTGCCAGCTCACCAAGCCGGGACAGTAACTATGGCTACACCTTC
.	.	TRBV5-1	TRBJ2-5	CASSFQLQGQQTQYF	TGCGCCAGCAGCTTTCAGCTGCAGGGGCAGCAGACCCAGTACTTC
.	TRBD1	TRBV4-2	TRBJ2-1	CASSQGTGDNEQFF	TGTGCCAGCAGCCAAGGGACAGGGGACAATGAGCAGTTCTTC
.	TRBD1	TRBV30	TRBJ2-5	CAWSLATGGRETQYF	TGTGCCTGGAGTTTGGCCACAGGGGGCAGAGAGACCCAGTACTTC